This TCR beta chain was captured by sequencing in a study of CD4 and CD8 cells across lung adenocarcinoma regions. The CDR3 has 16 residues. Germline CDR1 reads SGHTA; CDR2 reads FQGNSA. Donors had localized lung adenocarcinoma, a non-small cell lung cancer. About this clonotype itself: The junction departs from the called germline gene at one end, perhaps through a read error.

TCRdb independently ran MiXCR on the PCR reads; one entry per CDR3 protein. Here the sample spans nearly 4,000 distinct CDR3 sequences, about 51% being singletons. The clonotype was recovered from a female donor with lung adenocarcinoma. The CD4 and CD8 labels of this study may be unreliable. V usage is TRBV7-2 and J usage is TRBJ2-4; D possibly corresponds to TRBD2 (7 bases). Judging by the DNA end, TRBJ2-3 fits better; the J call may be wrong. Source material: CD4+ T cells from the margin of a lung tumor. CDR3 protein: CASSAPGAGAKNMQYF. CDR3 in DNA: TGTGCGAGCAGCGCCCCGGGGGCGGGAGCCAAAAACATGCAGTATTTT.